This TCR beta chain was obtained from a study of control samples from healthy donors and cancer patients. Clones were read by immunoSEQ multiplex PCR, and TCRdb kept only the in-frame ones, dropping some. Of 180,000 or so clones listed, 91% are singletons. This CDR3 has 13 amino acids. V dropped 0 bases and J dropped 6 bases, with 8 bases sitting between them. In germline, CDR1 is MNHEY, CDR2 SVGAGI. This clone turned up a few times. The clonotype comes from a woman in her twenties or thirties in good health. The sample taken for sequencing was blood. The chain couples TRBV6-5 to TRBJ1-2; D is perhaps TRBD1 (6 bases). The CDR3 DNA reads TGTGCCAGCAGTTACTCTCCAGGGGATGGCTACACCTTC. Protein sequence: CASSYSPGDGYTF.